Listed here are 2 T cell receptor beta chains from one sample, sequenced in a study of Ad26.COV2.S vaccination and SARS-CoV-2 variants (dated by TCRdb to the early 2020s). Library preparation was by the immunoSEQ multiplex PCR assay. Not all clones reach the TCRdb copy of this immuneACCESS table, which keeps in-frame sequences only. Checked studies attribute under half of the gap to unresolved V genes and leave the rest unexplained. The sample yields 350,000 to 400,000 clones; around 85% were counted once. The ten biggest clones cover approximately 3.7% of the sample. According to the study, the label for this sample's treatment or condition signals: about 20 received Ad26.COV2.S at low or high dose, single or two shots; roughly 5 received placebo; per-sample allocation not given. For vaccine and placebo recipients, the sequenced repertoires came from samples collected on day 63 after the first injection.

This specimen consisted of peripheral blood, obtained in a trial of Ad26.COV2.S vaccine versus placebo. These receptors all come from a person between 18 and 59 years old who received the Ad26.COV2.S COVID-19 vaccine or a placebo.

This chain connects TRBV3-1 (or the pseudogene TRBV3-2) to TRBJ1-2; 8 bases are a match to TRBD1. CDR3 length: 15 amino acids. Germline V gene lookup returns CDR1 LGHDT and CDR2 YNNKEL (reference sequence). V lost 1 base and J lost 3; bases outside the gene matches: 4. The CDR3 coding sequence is TGTGCCAGCAGCCAAGCCCAGGACAGGGACTATGGCTACACCTTC. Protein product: CASSQAQDRDYGYTF.

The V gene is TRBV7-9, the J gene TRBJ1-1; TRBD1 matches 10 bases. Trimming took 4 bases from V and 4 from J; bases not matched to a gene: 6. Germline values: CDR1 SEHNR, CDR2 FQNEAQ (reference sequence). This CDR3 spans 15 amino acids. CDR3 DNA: TGTGCCAGCAGCTCGCAGGGACAGGGGCGCACTGAAGCTTTCTTT. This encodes CASSSQGQGRTEAFF. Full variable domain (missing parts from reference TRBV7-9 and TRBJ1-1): DTGVSQNPRHKITKRGQNVTFRCDPISEHNRLYWYRQTLGQGPEFLTYFQNEAQLEKSRLLSDRFSAERPKGSFSTLEIQRTEQGDSAMYLCASSSQGQGRTEAFFGQGTRLTVV.